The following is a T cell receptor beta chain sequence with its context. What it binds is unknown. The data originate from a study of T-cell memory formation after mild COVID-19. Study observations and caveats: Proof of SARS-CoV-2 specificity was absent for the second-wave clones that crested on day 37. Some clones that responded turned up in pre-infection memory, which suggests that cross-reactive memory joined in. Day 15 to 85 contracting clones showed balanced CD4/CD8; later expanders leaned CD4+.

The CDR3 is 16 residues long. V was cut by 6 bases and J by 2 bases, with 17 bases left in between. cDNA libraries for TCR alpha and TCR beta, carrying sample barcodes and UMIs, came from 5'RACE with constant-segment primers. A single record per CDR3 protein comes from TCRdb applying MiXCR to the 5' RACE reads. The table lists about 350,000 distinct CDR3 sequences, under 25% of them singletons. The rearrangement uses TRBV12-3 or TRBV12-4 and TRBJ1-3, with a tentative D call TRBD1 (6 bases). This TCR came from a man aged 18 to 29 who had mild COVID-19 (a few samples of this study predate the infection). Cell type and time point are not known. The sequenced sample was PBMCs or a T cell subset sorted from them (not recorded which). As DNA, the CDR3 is TGTGCCAGCAGCCCCGACAGGATTAGACCTGGAAACACCATATATTTT. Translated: CASSPDRIRPGNTIYF.